This T cell receptor (beta chain) was documented in a study of blood T cell repertoires in COVID-19. Authors' methods: By means of reference gene primer amplification, nucleated cell counts were estimated. Profiling relied on immunoSEQ multiplex PCR, and the TCRdb table lists in-frame clones only, not all of them. V and J calls and clone size are as listed in that table; D and trimming were resolved from the DNA. The sample lists nearly 110,000 clones, more than 70% occurring once. Trimming at V came to 3 bases and at J to 7 bases, leaving 5 bases not matched to a gene. From germline, CDR1 is SGDLS and CDR2 YYNGEE. This CDR3 has 14 residues.

This chain connects TRBV9 to TRBJ2-1, with 9 bases fitting TRBD1. Sequencing used peripheral blood. The sequence was collected from a human donor in a cohort sampled during active COVID-19. The CDR3 here is CASSGGTGFNEQFF. The CDR3 DNA follows: TGTGCCAGCAGCGGTGGGACAGGGTTTAATGAGCAGTTCTTC.